The 17 T cell receptor beta chains below were found in one sample sequenced in a study of cytomegalovirus exposure and HLA in healthy donors. The PCR ran on 60 Vbeta and 13 Jbeta primers. TCRdb keeps only in-frame clones here, not all; method: immunoSEQ multiplex PCR. The table lists under 200,000 clones, 75% to 90% of them singletons. The specimen sequenced was PBMCs. These receptor sequences come from a woman aged 50 to 60 in good health and CMV-seropositive.

This clone was picked up a small number of times. The CDR3 DNA sequence: TGTGCCAGTAGTATAGATCCGGTTACGATGAGCGGGGCCAACGTCCTGACTTTC. Its protein is CASSIDPVTMSGANVLTF. This chain connects TRBV19 to TRBJ2-6, with D unclear. The CDR3 spans 18 residues. Trimming left V 0 bases short and J 4 bases short, with 16 bases between. CDR1 and CDR2 (germline): LNHDA, SQIVND (reference sequence).

This rearrangement joins TRBV11-2 to TRBJ2-2, with D possibly TRBD1 on 5 matching bases. CDR1 is SGHAT and CDR2 is FQNNGV in the germline V gene. V lost 7 bases and J 4 bases, leaving 13 bases between the germline ends. This CDR3 region has 14 residues. The CDR3 DNA reads TGTGCCAGCATCCTGGGGCGGAGCACCGGGGAGCTGTTTTTT. Protein sequence: CASILGRSTGELFF.

Turning to this clone: This sample includes further DNA sequences coding for the same CDR3. The chain is built from TRBV2 and TRBJ1-1; 8 bases agree with TRBD1. Germline V gene data show CDR1 as SNHLY and CDR2 as FYNNEI. V was pared by 2 bases and J by 8 bases, with 1 base of the junction left unmatched. There are 12 residues in the CDR3. CDR3 bases: TGTGCCAGCAGTGAACAGGGGGCGGAAGCTTTCTTT. Translated, it gives CASSEQGAEAFF.

V is TRBV11-2 and J is TRBJ2-7; 8 positions agree with TRBD1. V was clipped by 5 bases and J by 1 base; unmatched bases: 10. CDR1 and CDR2 from the germline V gene are SGHAT and FQNNGV. The CDR3 spans 16 residues. The CDR3 protein is CASSRLQGVRSYEQYF. The CDR3 bases are TGTGCCAGCAGCCGGTTACAGGGGGTTCGTTCCTACGAGCAGTACTTC.

This sequence joins TRBV28 and TRBJ1-3; tentatively, D is TRBD1 (6 bases). Germline values: CDR1 MDHEN, CDR2 SYDVKM. The CDR3 consists of 14 residues. Deletions cut 8 bases from V and 4 bases from J, with 15 bases between. This CDR3 reads CASRGGLGGNTIYF. CDR3 bases: TGTGCCAGCCGGGGGGGGCTGGGGGGAAACACCATATATTTT.

CDR3 DNA: TGTGCCAGCAGGTTAAACACTGAAGCTTTCTTT. It is translated as CASRLNTEAFF. The rearrangement joins TRBV6-6 to TRBJ1-1, with unresolved D. The CDR3 is 11 amino acids. Germline values: CDR1 MNHNY, CDR2 SVGAGI (reference sequence). Trimming shortened V by 6 bases and J by 2 bases, and 4 bases separated the two germline ends.

This clone has more than one count but fewer than ten. The chain has TRBV2 and TRBJ1-1; a weak D match, TRBD1 (5 bases). The V gene's germline CDR1 is SNHLY and CDR2 FYNNEI. Trimming took off 3 bases at V and 10 bases at J, with 18 bases between the two ends. This CDR3 comprises 14 residues. Here the CDR3 reads CASSDSGQGLGAFF. CDR3 bases: TGTGCCAGCAGTGACTCAGGGCAAGGATTGGGAGCTTTCTTT.

The chain recombines TRBV27 with TRBJ1-1; TRBD1 agrees at 8 bases. V gave up 6 bases and J gave up 6 bases; unmatched junction bases: 6. Germline V gene data show CDR1 as MNHEY and CDR2 as SMNVEV (reference sequence). This CDR3 contains 13 residues. In nucleotides, the CDR3 is TGTGCCAGCAGCTCACAGGGGGGCGCTGAAGCTTTCTTT. Translation: CASSSQGGAEAFF.

The V call is TRBV30, the J call TRBJ1-2; D may be TRBD1 (5 bases). V dropped 0 bases and J dropped 7 bases, with 12 bases sitting between them. CDR1 GTSNPN and CDR2 SVGIG come from the germline V gene (reference sequence). The CDR3 is 13 amino acids. The CDR3 DNA reads TGTGCCTGGAGTGTATCGGAGGGGCTTGGCTACACCTTC. Protein product: CAWSVSEGLGYTF.

V usage is TRBV30 and J usage is TRBJ2-7, with D unresolved. The CDR3 contains 12 residues. Trimming took 4 bases from V and 4 from J, leaving 11 bases between them. From germline, CDR1 is GTSNPN and CDR2 SVGIG (reference sequence). The CDR3 loop is CAWTGDGYEQYF. CDR3 DNA sequence: TGTGCCTGGACGGGTGATGGTTACGAGCAGTACTTC.

The chain is built from TRBV9 and TRBJ2-3; TRBD2 matches 7 bases. V lost 4 bases to trimming and J lost 6 bases; unmatched junction nucleotides: 11. The germline gives CDR1 SGDLS, CDR2 YYNGEE. The CDR3 loop spans 15 amino acids. CDR3 in amino acids: CASSPPGTIKDTQYF. In DNA form, the CDR3 reads TGTGCCAGCAGCCCTCCCGGGACTATCAAGGATACGCAGTATTTT.

The CDR3 nucleotides are TGTGCCATCAGGGACAGGTCCGGGGATGAAGCTTTCTTT. This gives the protein CAIRDRSGDEAFF. The chain uses TRBV10-3 and TRBJ1-1; 7 nucleotides match TRBD1. This CDR3 spans 13 amino acids. Germline trimming cut 6 bases from V and 7 bases from J; bases unmatched to any gene: 8. In germline, CDR1 is ENHRY, CDR2 SYGVKD.

In the case of this clone: The junction departs from germline at one end; a sequencing error may be responsible. The rearrangement links TRBV7-9 to TRBJ2-1, with 11 bases fitting TRBD1. The V gene's germline CDR1 is SEHNR and CDR2 FQNEAQ (reference sequence). CDR3 size: 16 residues. DNA of the CDR3: TGTTCCAGCAGGGACTGGGGACAGGGGGATATCAATGAGCAGTTCTTC. As protein: CSSRDWGQGDINEQFF. The full variable domain, in which reference TRBV7-9 and TRBJ2-1 provide the parts outside the CDR3, is DTGVSQNPRHKITKRGQNVTFRCDPISEHNRLYWYRQTLGQGPEFLTYFQNEAQLEKSRLLSDRFSAERPKGSFSTLEIQRTEQGDSAMYLCSSRDWGQGDINEQFFGPGTRLTVL.

V gene TRBV6-6 combines with J gene TRBJ2-7, with 9 positions matching TRBD2. In germline, CDR1 is MNHNY, CDR2 SVGAGI (reference sequence). The length of the CDR3 is 16 residues. The J segment lost 0 bases and the V segment lost 4 bases, leaving 7 bases of the junction unmatched. Here the CDR3 DNA reads TGTGCCAGCAGTTTCCTAAGCGGGGGGACCTCCTACGAGCAGTACTTC. Translation: CASSFLSGGTSYEQYF.

The chain is built from TRBV5-1 and TRBJ1-3, with unresolved D. Trimming cost V 5 bases and J 4 bases, with 7 bases left between them. The CDR3 runs to 12 residues. Germline-derived CDR1 and CDR2 are SGHRS and YFSETQ. Here the CDR3 DNA reads TGCGCCAGCAGGGACTTCGGAAACACCATATATTTT. Protein sequence: CASRDFGNTIYF. The full variable domain, its missing parts supplied by reference TRBV5-1 and TRBJ1-3, is KAGVTQTPRYLIKTRGQQVTLSCSPISGHRSVSWYQQTPGQGLQFLFEYFSETQRNKGNFPGRFSGRQFSNSRSEMNVSTLELGDSALYLCASRDFGNTIYFGEGSWLTVV.

This clone was seen more than once but under ten times. The chain carries TRBV18 and TRBJ1-2; D not certain. Germline V gene sequence: CDR1 KGHSH, CDR2 LQKENI. The CDR3 has 13 amino acids. The V end was cut by 3 bases, the J end by 3 bases, with 8 bases between. Here the CDR3 reads CASSPSRDYGYTF. For the CDR3, the DNA is TGTGCCAGCTCACCCTCGAGGGACTATGGCTACACCTTC.

The chain recombines TRBV5-1 with TRBJ1-2; D might be TRBD1 (5 bases). V was cut by 3 bases and J by 7 bases, with 10 bases left in between. Germline V gene sequence: CDR1 SGHRS, CDR2 YFSETQ. This CDR3 has 12 amino acids. The CDR3 sequence: CASSSQESGYTF. The DNA of the CDR3 is TGCGCCAGCAGCTCACAGGAAAGTGGCTACACCTTC.